Below, 12 T cell receptor beta chains from the same sample are listed, as sequenced in a study of siplizumab effects on memory and regulatory T cells. Measured with immunoSEQ multiplex PCR; TCRdb has only the in-frame clones, and not every one. This table has 95,000 to 100,000 clones, 80% to 95% appearing once. The source material was non-Treg CD4+ T cells sorted from blood. Receptors were obtained from a human donor in good health.

A remark on this clone: This sample also contains other DNA sequences that code for the same CDR3. The CDR3 nucleotides are TGTGCCAGTTCCGGGACAGGCACAGATACGCAGTATTTT. Translating it yields CASSGTGTDTQYF. This rearrangement joins TRBV9 to TRBJ2-3, with 7 bases matching TRBD1. With V trimmed by 8 bases and J by 1 base, 4 bases remained unmatched. Per germline, CDR1 SGDLS and CDR2 YYNGEE. CDR3 length: 13 residues.

The chain couples TRBV5-6 to TRBJ1-4; possibly TRBD1 for D (6 bases). Germline values: CDR1 SGHDT, CDR2 YYEEEE. The V end lost 4 bases, the J end lost 4 bases, and 11 bases lay between the germline ends. CDR3 length: 14 residues. As DNA, the CDR3 is TGTGCCAGCAGCCTACAGGGAGTTAATGAAAAACTGTTTTTT. This gives the protein CASSLQGVNEKLFF.

The chain joins TRBV29-1 to TRBJ2-3; D gene unclear. Germline V gene data show CDR1 as SQVTM and CDR2 as ANQGSEA. V lost 7 bases, J lost 1 base, and 3 bases lay in between. CDR3 size: 10 residues. CDR3 protein: CSGRTDTQYF. The CDR3 DNA sequence: TGCAGCGGACGCACAGATACGCAGTATTTT.

The chain links TRBV7-6 to TRBJ1-4; no definite D call. V lost 2 bases, J lost 2 bases, and 6 bases lay in between. Germline lookup yields CDR1 SGHVS and CDR2 FNYEAQ. The CDR3 sequence is 14 residues long. The CDR3: CASSLQATNEKLFF. CDR3 DNA: TGTGCCAGCAGCTTACAGGCGACTAATGAAAAACTGTTTTTT. The whole variable domain, filled in from reference TRBV7-6 and TRBJ1-4, reads GAGVSQSPRYKVTKRGQDVALRCDPISGHVSLYWYRQALGQGPEFLTYFNYEAQQDKSGLPNDRFSAERPEGSISTLTIQRTEQRDSAMYRCASSLQATNEKLFFGSGTQLSVL.

The chain links TRBV9 to TRBJ2-2; TRBD1 matches at 10 bases. The V and J ends lost 4 bases and 3 bases, in that order; junction bases with no gene match: 9. The CDR3 is made up of 17 amino acids. Germline values: CDR1 SGDLS, CDR2 YYNGEE. The CDR3 DNA reads as TGTGCCAGCAGCCCGATAGACAGGGGGCGGGACACCGGGGAGCTGTTTTTT. Its protein is CASSPIDRGRDTGELFF.

This rearrangement joins TRBV25-1 to TRBJ2-4; 7 bases match TRBD1. The germline gives CDR1 MGHDK, CDR2 SYGVNS. There are 15 residues in the CDR3. Germline trimming cut 4 bases from V and 5 bases from J; bases unmatched to any gene: 8. This CDR3 is CASSGTTGLQNIQYF. The CDR3 DNA reads TGTGCCAGCAGTGGCACGACAGGGCTTCAAAACATTCAGTACTTC.

The rearrangement joins TRBV7-2 to TRBJ2-7; 15 positions agree with TRBD2. CDR3 length equals 15 residues. Germline lookup yields CDR1 SGHTA and CDR2 FQGNSA. J lost 4 bases, V lost 6 bases, and 4 bases had no gene match. Here the CDR3 reads CASRWGTSGRYEQYF. The CDR3 DNA is TGTGCCAGCAGGTGGGGGACTAGCGGGAGGTACGAGCAGTACTTC.

This sequence joins TRBV10-3 and TRBJ2-3, with D perhaps matching TRBD1 or TRBD2 (5 bases each). CDR1 and CDR2 from the germline V gene are ENHRY and SYGVKD. V dropped 2 bases and J dropped 4 bases, with 10 bases sitting between them. The CDR3 consists of 14 residues. CDR3 residues: CAISEGAGADTQYF. The CDR3 nucleotides are TGTGCCATCAGTGAGGGGGCCGGGGCAGATACGCAGTATTTT.

The rearrangement uses TRBV28 and TRBJ2-3; D could derive from TRBD1 or TRBD2 (6 bases each). The CDR3 loop spans 15 amino acids. V was trimmed by 4 bases and J by 3 bases, leaving 14 bases between them. Germline V gives CDR1 MDHEN, CDR2 SYDVKM. CDR3: CASSSRRGGTDTQYF. The CDR3 DNA reads TGTGCCAGCAGTTCCCGTAGAGGGGGGACAGATACGCAGTATTTT.

The chain uses TRBV21-1 and TRBJ2-3; TRBD2, the table's D call, lacks a check against the DNA. TRBV21-1 is an annotated pseudogene. The CDR3 has 21 residues. CDR3 loop: CASSKASGRFRVGVPADTQYF. Written as DNA, the CDR3 is TGTGCCAGCAGCAAGGCTAGCGGGAGGTTTCGGGTCGGTGTCCCGGCAGATACGCAGTATTTT.

The rearrangement uses TRBV6-5 and TRBJ1-5, with 7 bases fitting TRBD1. V lost 6 bases, J lost 3 bases, and 8 bases stayed unmatched. The CDR3 is 15 amino acids. The germline V gene has CDR1 MNHEY and CDR2 SVGAGI. CDR3: CASSPEGATNQPQHF. The CDR3 nucleotides are TGTGCCAGCAGCCCGGAGGGGGCAACCAATCAGCCCCAGCATTTT.

The V and J genes are TRBV5-4 and TRBJ2-7, with TRBD2 matching over 8 bases. The CDR3 runs to 16 residues. After removal of 0 bases from V and 2 bases from J, the junction contained 7 bases not matched to a gene. The germline CDR1 and CDR2 sequences are SGHNT and YYREEE (reference sequence). The chain's CDR3 is CASSLGTAGGPYEQYF. CDR3 DNA sequence: TGTGCCAGCAGCTTGGGGACGGCGGGAGGCCCCTACGAGCAGTACTTC.